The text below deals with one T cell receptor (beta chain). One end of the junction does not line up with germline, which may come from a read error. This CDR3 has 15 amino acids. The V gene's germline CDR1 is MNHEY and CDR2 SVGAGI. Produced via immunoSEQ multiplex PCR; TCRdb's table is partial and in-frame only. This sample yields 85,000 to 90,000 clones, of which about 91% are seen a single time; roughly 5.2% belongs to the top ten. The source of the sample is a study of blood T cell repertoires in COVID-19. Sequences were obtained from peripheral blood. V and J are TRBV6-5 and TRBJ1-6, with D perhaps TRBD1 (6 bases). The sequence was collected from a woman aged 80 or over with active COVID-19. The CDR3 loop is CTSSRRTEGNSPLHF. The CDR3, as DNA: TGTACCAGCAGTCGACGGACAGAAGGAAATTCACCCCTCCACTTT.